This T cell receptor beta chain was obtained from a study of OX40 agonist ivuxolimab in advanced cancers. Turning to the study itself: Ivuxolimab, an antibody acting as an agonist of OX40 (CD134), was used to treat patients.

The assay was immunoSEQ multiplex PCR, and TCRdb's table has in-frame clones only and misses some. The sample shows some 85,000 clones, 75% to 95% of them seen only once. CDR3 length: 12 amino acids. The germline V gene has CDR1 MDHEN and CDR2 SYDVKM. Germline trimming cut 8 bases from V and 4 bases from J; bases unmatched to any gene: 3. The chain carries TRBV28 and TRBJ2-7; 9 bases are shared with TRBD2. This receptor was obtained from an adult with an advanced solid tumor such as melanoma, head and neck, liver or kidney cancer. The material sequenced was CD4+ or CD8+ T cells sorted from blood, taken in a trial of the OX40 agonist ivuxolimab. The CDR3 region is CASRTSAYEQYF. The CDR3 nucleotides are TGTGCCAGCCGGACTAGCGCATACGAGCAGTACTTC. Full variable domain (remainder filled in from reference TRBV28 and TRBJ2-7): DVKVTQSSRYLVKRTGEKVFLECVQDMDHENMFWYRQDPGLGLRLIYFSYDVKMKEKGDIPEGYSVSREKKERFSLILESASTNQTSMYLCASRTSAYEQYFGPGTRLTVT.